These T cell receptor beta chains were read from a single sample in a study of T-cell memory formation after mild COVID-19. TCRdb fed the 5' RACE reads into MiXCR, producing one record per CDR3 protein. The sample contains around 430,000 distinct CDR3 sequences, 15% to 20% of which appear only once. The material sequenced was PBMCs or a T cell subset sorted from them (not recorded which). The receptor source for this set is a man younger than 35 who had mild COVID-19 (a few samples of this study predate the infection). Cell type and time point are not known. CDR3s leave out the opening cysteine and the closing phenylalanine or tryptophan.

j_call v_call cdr3_length cdr3_aa
TRBJ1-1 TRBV20-1 13 SAPKPGHRNTEAF
TRBJ2-1 TRBV27 16 ASSLSVPSGYLYNEQF
TRBJ1-6 TRBV6-5 12 ASRDGTGASPLH
TRBJ2-2 TRBV5-1 13 ASSGASGNTGELF
TRBJ1-4 TRBV7-2 14 ASSPTYATTNEKLF
TRBJ1-3 TRBV5-1 12 ASSPGTGEGTIY
TRBJ1-5 TRBV19 11 ATEGNSNQPQH
TRBJ2-3 TRBV29-1 11 SVVVVNTDTQY
TRBJ2-3 TRBV4-3 9 ASSDGPARY
TRBJ1-2 TRBV29-1 10 SVDGDMNGYT
TRBJ2-3 TRBV5-1 11 ASSSRRLNTQY
TRBJ2-2 TRBV4-3 12 ASSQDSGDGELF
TRBJ2-7 TRBV5-5 13 ASSDRRGQSYEQY
TRBJ1-5 TRBV6-1 10 ASSDQGQPQH
TRBJ2-1 TRBV5-1 14 ASSGGVAGDYTEQF
TRBJ1-1 TRBV11-2 12 ASSLDGHGTKAF
TRBJ1-1 TRBV7-9 10 ASSLGGQEAF
TRBJ1-1 TRBV20-1 9 SARDVTEAF
TRBJ2-3 TRBV20-1 12 SARIGGPTDTQY
TRBJ2-6 TRBV5-1 14 ASSLDLAKGANVLT
TRBJ1-5 TRBV12-3/TRBV12-4 10 ASELWGQPQH
TRBJ2-2 TRBV2 12 ASRGLANTGELF
TRBJ2-3 TRBV20-1 15 SARAPLWKESTDTQY
TRBJ2-5 TRBV5-6 11 ASSYRGVETQY
TRBJ2-7 TRBV7-2 14 ASSLDPGTGGEEQY
TRBJ2-3 TRBV5-1 12 ASRMGQTTDTQY
TRBJ2-2 TRBV7-9 13 ASSWTGSATGELF
TRBJ2-1 TRBV7-2 13 ASSPAGQGYNEQF
TRBJ1-1 TRBV5-1 13 ASRRQGGENTEAF
TRBJ2-1 TRBV11-2 14 ASSSILGGSIDEQF
TRBJ2-2 TRBV7-3 11 ASSRTVTGELF
TRBJ1-2 TRBV5-1 11 ASSPPGGDGYT
TRBJ2-7 TRBV6-5 11 ASSYSRGYEQY
TRBJ2-5 TRBV20-1 9 SATLGETQY
TRBJ2-4 TRBV4-1 15 ASSQGRGFGAKNIQY
TRBJ2-7 TRBV29-1 9 SERGDYEQY
TRBJ2-3 TRBV7-2 15 ASSRLAGARFTDTQY
TRBJ1-1 TRBV6-5 11 ASNGQMNTEAF
TRBJ2-2 TRBV4-2 15 ASSQDRNQTNTGELF
TRBJ2-3 TRBV7-9 14 ASSLDGGVITDTQY
TRBJ2-3 TRBV6-5 13 ASGRLAGETDTQY
TRBJ2-5 TRBV6-5 13 ASSYSVGRRETQY
TRBJ1-1 TRBV4-3 12 ASSQGQGLTEAF
TRBJ2-3 TRBV7-3 17 ASSLTSPLGGGPGDTQY
TRBJ2-3 TRBV9 14 ASSVRGSRNTDTQY
TRBJ2-1 TRBV29-1 12 SVDHRTFGNEQF